This record looks at one T cell receptor (beta chain) sequence and its context. This specimen belongs to a study of T cell changes during pregnancy in multiple sclerosis. Clones were read by immunoSEQ multiplex PCR, and TCRdb kept only the in-frame ones, dropping some. The sample consists of about 77,000 clones, roughly 90% of them appearing once. Trimming removed 4 bases from V and 0 bases from J; junction bases left unmatched: 13. Germline lookup yields CDR1 SGDLS and CDR2 YYNGEE. CDR3 length equals 19 residues. This rearrangement joins TRBV9 to TRBJ2-2; 9 bases are a match to TRBD2. The sequences come from peripheral blood, collected before pregnancy. This receptor was taken from a female donor with multiple sclerosis, enrolled in a pregnancy study. The CDR3 loop reads CASSPRGAGGLANTGELFF. CDR3 DNA: TGTGCCAGCAGCCCCCGGGGAGCGGGGGGCCTAGCGAACACCGGGGAGCTGTTTTTT.